Listed below are T cell receptor beta chains from one sample, sequenced in a study of T-cell memory formation after mild COVID-19. MiXCR was run by TCRdb on the 5' RACE reads, yielding one entry per CDR3 protein. The sample contains roughly 150,000 distinct CDR3 sequences, approximately 12% of which appear only once. The sequenced sample was PBMCs or a T cell subset sorted from them (not recorded which). These receptors were collected from a man aged 18 to 30 who had mild COVID-19 (a few samples of this study predate the infection). Cell type and time point are not known. The CDR3 runs from the conserved cysteine through the conserved F or W. D genes are given only for firm matches. Some rows mark clone size as missing; the rest say once, few, many or name a class of expanded clone.

>TRBV20-1|TRBJ2-1|.|many
CSADARRGNNEQFF
TGCAGTGCCGATGCGCGCAGGGGCAACAATGAGCAGTTCTTC
>TRBV25-1|TRBJ2-5|TRBD2|many
CASSVAGGGETQYF
TGTGCCAGCAGTGTAGCGGGGGGAGGGGAGACCCAGTACTTC
>TRBV6-5|TRBJ1-2|.|.
CASRRLGTPHYGYTF
TGTGCCAGCAGGCGCCTAGGGACACCCCACTATGGCTACACCTTC
>TRBV19|TRBJ2-3|.|few
CASSGTLDRTDTQYF
TGTGCCAGTAGCGGGACACTAGATAGGACAGATACGCAGTATTTT
>TRBV4-3|TRBJ2-3|TRBD1|.
CASSHGQGAKDTQYF
TGCGCCAGCAGCCATGGACAGGGGGCAAAAGATACGCAGTATTTT
>TRBV20-1|TRBJ1-4|.|few
CSARGGQGEKLFF
TGCAGTGCTCGAGGGGGACAAGGAGAAAAACTGTTTTTT
>TRBV7-9|TRBJ2-2|.|many
CASSRGSASGELFF
TGTGCCAGCAGCCGGGGGTCCGCCAGCGGGGAGCTGTTTTTT
>TRBV14|TRBJ2-2|.|.
CASSQFDNSGELFF
TGTGCCAGCAGCCAGTTCGATAACTCCGGGGAGCTGTTTTTT
>TRBV19|TRBJ2-5|.|few
CASSPGWGETQYF
TGTGCCAGTAGTCCGGGGTGGGGAGAGACCCAGTACTTC
>TRBV7-2|TRBJ1-5|.|few
CASSLAPSNQPQHF
TGTGCCAGCAGCTTAGCCCCCAGCAATCAGCCCCAGCATTTT
>TRBV7-2|TRBJ1-4|TRBD1|.
CASSLGDRLPGKLFF
TGTGCCAGCAGCTTAGGGGACAGGCTGCCAGGAAAACTGTTTTTT
>TRBV6-2/TRBV6-3|TRBJ1-4|TRBD1|.
CAIVQGSGNEKLFF
TGTGCCATCGTACAGGGGTCTGGTAATGAAAAACTGTTTTTT
>TRBV24-1|TRBJ1-2|.|.
CATSDPAGGTYGYTF
TGTGCCACCAGTGACCCCGCCGGGGGGACCTATGGCTACACCTTC
>TRBV28|TRBJ1-1|.|.
CASSLNSGGHTEAFF
TGTGCCAGCAGTTTAAATTCGGGGGGACACACTGAAGCTTTCTTT
>TRBV5-1|TRBJ1-2|TRBD1|.
CATQTGESGYGYTF
TGCGCCACCCAAACAGGGGAGAGCGGCTATGGCTACACCTTC
>TRBV5-4|TRBJ1-1|TRBD1|.
CASSPGTGYSTEAFF
TGTGCCAGCAGCCCCGGGACAGGGTATTCCACTGAAGCTTTCTTT
>TRBV7-2|TRBJ1-6|.|.
CASSLREYNSPLHF
TGTGCCAGCAGCTTAAGGGAATATAATTCACCCCTCCACTTT
>TRBV7-8|TRBJ2-1|TRBD2|few
CASSRLRTSQYEQFF
TGTGCCAGCAGTCGTTTAAGGACTAGCCAGTATGAGCAGTTCTTC
>TRBV7-9|TRBJ1-5|.|few
CASSLVPGANQPQHF
TGTGCCAGCAGCTTAGTCCCGGGGGCGAATCAGCCCCAGCATTTT
>TRBV6-2/TRBV6-3|TRBJ2-3|.|few
CASSYVRRISTDTQYF
TGTGCCAGCAGTTACGTTCGGAGGATTAGCACAGATACGCAGTATTTT
>TRBV18|TRBJ1-1|.|.
CASSPSVVSGSGEAFF
TGTGCCAGCTCACCATCTGTAGTTTCGGGGAGCGGTGAAGCTTTCTTT
>TRBV19|TRBJ1-2|TRBD1|few
CASKDRAYGYTF
TGTGCCAGCAAGGACAGGGCCTATGGCTACACCTTC
>TRBV12-3/TRBV12-4|TRBJ2-2|.|few
CASSYKRITGELFF
TGTGCCAGCAGTTATAAGCGGATCACCGGGGAGCTGTTTTTT
>TRBV9|TRBJ2-4|.|many
CASSVAYERGNIQYF
TGTGCCAGCAGCGTAGCTTATGAGAGAGGAAACATTCAGTACTTC
>TRBV5-1|TRBJ1-1|TRBD1|.
CASSDPTGESFF
TGCGCCAGCAGCGACCCGACAGGGGAATCTTTCTTT
>TRBV12-3/TRBV12-4|TRBJ1-5|.|.
CASSEQGVQPQHF
TGTGCCAGCAGTGAACAGGGAGTTCAGCCCCAGCATTTT
>TRBV20-1|TRBJ1-5|TRBD1|few
CSTQGGSNQPQHF
TGCAGCACCCAGGGGGGGAGCAATCAGCCCCAGCATTTT
>TRBV7-9|TRBJ2-1|TRBD2|.
CASSSRTSGGRSGYEQFF
TGTGCCAGCAGCTCCAGGACTAGCGGGGGCAGATCAGGGTATGAGCAGTTCTTC
>TRBV11-1|TRBJ2-2|.|.
CASSPRSGELFF
TGTGCCAGCAGCCCCCGCTCCGGGGAGCTGTTTTTT